The sequence of this T cell receptor (beta chain) was determined in a study of CD8 T cells in ankylosing spondylitis. Findings and caveats of the study: For ankylosing spondylitis blood, a TCR beta motif of several highly homologous variants appeared characteristic. A number of the motif variants had already been described in reactive arthritis synovial fluid and blood.

The CDR3 contains 12 residues. Trimming cost V 7 bases and J 1 base, with 6 bases left between them. Germline-derived CDR1 and CDR2 are MDHEN and SYDVKM. This clonotype was recorded many times. Its antigen is undetermined. TCRdb called the 5' RACE reads again in MiXCR, with one record for every CDR3 protein. The repertoire includes approximately 250,000 distinct CDR3 sequences, roughly a tenth of them detected once, and around 3% sits in the top ten. Input material: blood, either unsorted or a sorted T cell fraction (not recorded which). The chain has TRBV28 and TRBJ2-3; D is uncertain. The TCR originated in a male donor with ankylosing spondylitis or in good health (not recorded which). The CDR3: CASKVRTDTQYF. In DNA form, the CDR3 reads TGTGCCAGCAAGGTTCGCACAGATACGCAGTATTTT.